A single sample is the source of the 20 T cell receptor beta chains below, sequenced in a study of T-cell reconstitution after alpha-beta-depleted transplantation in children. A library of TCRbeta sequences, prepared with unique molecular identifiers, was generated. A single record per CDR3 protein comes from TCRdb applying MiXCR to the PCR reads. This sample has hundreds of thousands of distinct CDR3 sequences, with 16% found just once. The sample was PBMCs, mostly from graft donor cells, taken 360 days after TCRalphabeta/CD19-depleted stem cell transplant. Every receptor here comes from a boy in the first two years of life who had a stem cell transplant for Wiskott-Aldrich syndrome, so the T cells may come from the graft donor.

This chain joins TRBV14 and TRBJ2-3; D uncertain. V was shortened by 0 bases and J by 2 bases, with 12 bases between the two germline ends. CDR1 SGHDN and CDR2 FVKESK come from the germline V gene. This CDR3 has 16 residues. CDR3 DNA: TGTGCCAGCAGCCAAGACTGGATACCTAACACAGATACGCAGTATTTT. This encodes CASSQDWIPNTDTQYF.

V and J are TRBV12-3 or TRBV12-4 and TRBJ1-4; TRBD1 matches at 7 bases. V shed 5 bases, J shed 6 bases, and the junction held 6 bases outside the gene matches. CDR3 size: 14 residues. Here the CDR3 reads CASSIRDSHEKLFF. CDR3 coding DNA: TGTGCCAGCAGTATCCGGGACAGTCATGAAAAACTGTTTTTT.

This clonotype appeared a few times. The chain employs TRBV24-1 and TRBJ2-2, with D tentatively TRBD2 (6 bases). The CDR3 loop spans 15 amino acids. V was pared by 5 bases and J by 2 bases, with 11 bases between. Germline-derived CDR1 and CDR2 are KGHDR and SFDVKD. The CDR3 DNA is TGTGCCACCAGTGCCATGGGACTTAACACCGGGGAGCTGTTTTTT. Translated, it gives CATSAMGLNTGELFF.

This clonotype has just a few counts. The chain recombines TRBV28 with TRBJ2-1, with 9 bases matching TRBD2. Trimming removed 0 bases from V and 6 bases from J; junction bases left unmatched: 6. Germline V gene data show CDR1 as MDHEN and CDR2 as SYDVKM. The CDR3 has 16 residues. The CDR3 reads CASSLWSAGGFNEQFF. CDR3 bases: TGTGCCAGCAGTTTATGGTCAGCGGGGGGTTTCAATGAGCAGTTCTTC.

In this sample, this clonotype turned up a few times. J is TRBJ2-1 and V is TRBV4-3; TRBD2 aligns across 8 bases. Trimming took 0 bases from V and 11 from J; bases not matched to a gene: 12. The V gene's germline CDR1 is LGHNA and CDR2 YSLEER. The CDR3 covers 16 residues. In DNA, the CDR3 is TGCGCCAGCAGCCAAGATCTGGCGGGAGGTAATCATAAGCAGTTCTTC. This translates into CASSQDLAGGNHKQFF.

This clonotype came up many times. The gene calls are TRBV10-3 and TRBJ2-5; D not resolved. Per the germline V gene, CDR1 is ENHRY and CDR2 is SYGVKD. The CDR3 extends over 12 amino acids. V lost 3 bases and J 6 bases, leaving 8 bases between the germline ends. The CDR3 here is CAISEQLKTQYF. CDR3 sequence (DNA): TGTGCCATCAGTGAACAGTTGAAGACCCAGTACTTC.

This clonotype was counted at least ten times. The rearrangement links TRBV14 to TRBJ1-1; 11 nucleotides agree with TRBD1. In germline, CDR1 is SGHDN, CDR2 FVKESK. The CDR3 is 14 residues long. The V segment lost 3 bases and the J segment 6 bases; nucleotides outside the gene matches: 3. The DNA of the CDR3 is TGTGCCAGCAGCCACGGACAGGGGGCCGCTGAAGCTTTCTTT. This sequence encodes CASSHGQGAAEAFF.

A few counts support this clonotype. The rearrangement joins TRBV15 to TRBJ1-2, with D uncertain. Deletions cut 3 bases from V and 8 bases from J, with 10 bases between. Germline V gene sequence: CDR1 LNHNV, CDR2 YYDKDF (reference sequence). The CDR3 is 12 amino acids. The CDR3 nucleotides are TGTGCCACCAGCAGGTCGACATCGGGCTACACCTTC. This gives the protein CATSRSTSGYTF.

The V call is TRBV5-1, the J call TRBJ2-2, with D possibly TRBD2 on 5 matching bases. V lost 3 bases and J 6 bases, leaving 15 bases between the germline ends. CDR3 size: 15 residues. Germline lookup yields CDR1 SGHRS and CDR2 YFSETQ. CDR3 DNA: TGCGCCAGCAGCTCAACTAGTCGGGTCCCCGGGGAGCTGTTTTTT. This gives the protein CASSSTSRVPGELFF.

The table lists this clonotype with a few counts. For the CDR3, the DNA is TGTGCCAGCAGTTTATGGATTCCGAACACCGGGGAGCTGTTTTTT. It translates to CASSLWIPNTGELFF. The chain carries TRBV28 and TRBJ2-2, with D uncertain. V was cut by 0 bases and J by 0 bases, with 5 bases left in between. Germline V gene sequence: CDR1 MDHEN, CDR2 SYDVKM. The CDR3 sequence is 15 residues long.

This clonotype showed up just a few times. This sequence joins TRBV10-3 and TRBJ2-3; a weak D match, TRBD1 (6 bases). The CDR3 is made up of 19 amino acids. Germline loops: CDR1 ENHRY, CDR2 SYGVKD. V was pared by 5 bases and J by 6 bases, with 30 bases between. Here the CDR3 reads CAISRVRLKGTTSSDTQYF. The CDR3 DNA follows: TGTGCCATCAGTCGTGTACGGCTGAAGGGGACAACGAGCAGTGATACGCAGTATTTT.

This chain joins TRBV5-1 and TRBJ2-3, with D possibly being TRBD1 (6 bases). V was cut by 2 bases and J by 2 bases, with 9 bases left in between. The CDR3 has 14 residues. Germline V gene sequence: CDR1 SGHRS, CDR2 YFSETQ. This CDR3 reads CASSFRDNTDTQYF. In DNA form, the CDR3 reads TGCGCCAGCAGCTTCCGGGACAACACAGATACGCAGTATTTT.

The CDR3 DNA reads TGTGCCAGCAGCTTGGGACTGCCACGGAGGAAGCAGTATTTT. Residues: CASSLGLPRRKQYF. The gene calls are TRBV5-4 and TRBJ2-3; D is perhaps TRBD2 (5 bases). In germline, CDR1 is SGHNT, CDR2 YYREEE (reference sequence). There are 14 residues in the CDR3. V lost 0 bases to trimming and J lost 11 bases, with 16 bases between them.

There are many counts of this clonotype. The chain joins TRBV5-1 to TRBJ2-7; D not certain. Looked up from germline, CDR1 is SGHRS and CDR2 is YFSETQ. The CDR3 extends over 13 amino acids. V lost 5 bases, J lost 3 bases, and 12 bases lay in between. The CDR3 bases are TGCGCCAGCAGAGAAACAGCCAACTACGAGCAGTACTTC. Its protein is CASRETANYEQYF. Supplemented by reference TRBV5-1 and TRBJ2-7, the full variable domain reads KAGVTQTPRYLIKTRGQQVTLSCSPISGHRSVSWYQQTPGQGLQFLFEYFSETQRNKGNFPGRFSGRQFSNSRSEMNVSTLELGDSALYLCASRETANYEQYFGPGTRLTVT.

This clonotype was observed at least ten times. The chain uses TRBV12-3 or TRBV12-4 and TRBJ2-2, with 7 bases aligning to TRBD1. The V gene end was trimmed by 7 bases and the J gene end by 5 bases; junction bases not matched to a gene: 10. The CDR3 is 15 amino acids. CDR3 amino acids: CASNHLRGHTGELFF. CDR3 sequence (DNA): TGTGCCAGCAACCACCTAAGGGGGCATACCGGGGAGCTGTTTTTT.

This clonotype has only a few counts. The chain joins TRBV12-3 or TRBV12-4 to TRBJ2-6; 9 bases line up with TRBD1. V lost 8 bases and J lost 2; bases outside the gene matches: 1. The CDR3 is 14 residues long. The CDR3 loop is CASGTGPGANVLTF. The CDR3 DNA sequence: TGTGCCAGCGGGACAGGGCCTGGGGCCAACGTCCTGACTTTC.

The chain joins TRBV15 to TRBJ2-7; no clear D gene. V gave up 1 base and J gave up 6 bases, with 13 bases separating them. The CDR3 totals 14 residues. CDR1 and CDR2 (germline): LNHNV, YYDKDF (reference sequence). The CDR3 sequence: CATSRASSLSEQYF. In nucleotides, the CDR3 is TGTGCCACCAGCAGAGCCAGCAGCCTTTCCGAGCAGTACTTC.

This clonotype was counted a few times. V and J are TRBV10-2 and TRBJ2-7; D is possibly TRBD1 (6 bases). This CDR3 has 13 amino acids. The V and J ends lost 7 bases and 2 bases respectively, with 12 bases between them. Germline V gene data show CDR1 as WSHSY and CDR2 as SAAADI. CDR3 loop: CASKRTEPYEQYF. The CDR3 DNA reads TGCGCCAGCAAAAGGACAGAGCCCTACGAGCAGTACTTC.

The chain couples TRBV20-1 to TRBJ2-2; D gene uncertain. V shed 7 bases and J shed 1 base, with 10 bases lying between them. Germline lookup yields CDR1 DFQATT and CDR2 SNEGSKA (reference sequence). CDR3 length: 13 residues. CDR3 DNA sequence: TGCAGTGTCCATCCGGGGAACACCGGGGAGCTGTTTTTT. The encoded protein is CSVHPGNTGELFF.

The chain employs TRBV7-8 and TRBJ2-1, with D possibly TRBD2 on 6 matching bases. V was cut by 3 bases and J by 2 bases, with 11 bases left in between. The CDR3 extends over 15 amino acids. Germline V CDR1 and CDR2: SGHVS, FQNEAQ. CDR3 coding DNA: TGTGCCAGCAGCTTTATGGGGGGTGCCTACAATGAGCAGTTCTTC. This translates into CASSFMGGAYNEQFF.